This T cell receptor (beta chain) was documented in a study of Tregs in tolerant kidney transplant recipients. Using immunoSEQ multiplex PCR, the repertoire was profiled, and TCRdb retains in-frame clones only, with some absent. The sample has 95,000 to 120,000 clones, 90% seen once. This CDR3 is 12 amino acids long. V was clipped by 5 bases and J by 4 bases, with 8 bases between them. CDR1 is SGHNT and CDR2 is YYREEE in the germline V gene (reference sequence). The sample consisted of CD4+ T cells from blood, taken before the transplant. The receptor's source is a human donor who received a combined kidney and bone marrow transplant. The chain couples TRBV5-4 to TRBJ2-3; D is ambiguous. CDR3 nucleotides: TGTGCCAGCAGATCGTCAGCAGATACGCAGTATTTT. Protein product: CASRSSADTQYF.